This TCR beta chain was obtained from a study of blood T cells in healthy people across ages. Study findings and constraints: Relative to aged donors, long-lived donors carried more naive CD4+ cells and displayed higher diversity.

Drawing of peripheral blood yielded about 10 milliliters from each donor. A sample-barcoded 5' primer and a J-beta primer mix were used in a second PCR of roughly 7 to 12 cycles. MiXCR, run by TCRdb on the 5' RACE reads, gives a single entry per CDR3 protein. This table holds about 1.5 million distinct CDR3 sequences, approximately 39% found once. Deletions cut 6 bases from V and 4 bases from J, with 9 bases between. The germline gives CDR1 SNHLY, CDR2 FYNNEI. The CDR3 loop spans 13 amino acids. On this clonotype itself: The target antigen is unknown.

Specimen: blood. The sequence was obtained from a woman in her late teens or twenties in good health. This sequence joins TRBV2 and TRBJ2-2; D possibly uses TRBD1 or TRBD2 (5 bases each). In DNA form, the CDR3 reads TGTGCCAGCAGGGGGACCTTCACCGGGGAGCTGTTTTTT. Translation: CASRGTFTGELFF.